Listed below are T cell receptor beta chains from one sample, sequenced in a study of beta chain features in type 1 diabetes. Profiling relied on immunoSEQ multiplex PCR, and the TCRdb table lists in-frame clones only, not all of them. The sample has around 140,000 clones; roughly 10% are singletons. The specimen was central memory CD4+ T cells from blood. The receptors originated from a woman in her 40s in good health. The CDR3 runs from the conserved cysteine through the conserved F or W. D genes are given only for firm matches. The size entry is marked missing in some rows and otherwise reads once, few, many or a size class.

-	TRBV4-1	TRBJ2-4	-	TGCGCCAGCAGCCAAGAGGTCCTTGGCGGACGGCGGGGAATTCAGTACTTC	CASSQEVLGGRRGIQYF
-	TRBV9	TRBJ2-5	-	TGTGCCAGCAGCGTGTCAGCGATACAACAAGAGACCCAGTACTTC	CASSVSAIQQETQYF
-	TRBV18	TRBJ1-6	-	TGTGCCAGCAGCCGTCCCGGCTATAATTCACCCCTCCACTTT	CASSRPGYNSPLHF
-	TRBV5-6	TRBJ1-2	few	TGTGCCAGCAGCTTGGGCGGGATGACCGAGAACTATGGCTACACCTTC	CASSLGGMTENYGYTF
-	TRBV25-1	TRBJ1-2	few	TGTGCCAGCAGTGGTCAGGGGATCGGCTATGGCTACACCTTC	CASSGQGIGYGYTF
TRBD2	TRBV2	TRBJ2-1	-	TGTGCCAGCAGTGTCCCACTAACTAGCGGGGGCCCACCTAGGACCTACAATGAGCAGTTCTTC	CASSVPLTSGGPPRTYNEQFF
TRBD2	TRBV11-2	TRBJ2-7	-	TGTGCCAGCAGCTTCCTAGCGGGGGGCTCCTCCTACGAGCAGTACTTC	CASSFLAGGSSYEQYF
TRBD1	TRBV5-1	TRBJ1-2	few	TGCGCCAGCAGCTTGGAAGGGACAGCTTATGGCTACACCTTC	CASSLEGTAYGYTF
TRBD1	TRBV29-1	TRBJ1-1	many	TGCAGCGCCCACGGGACAGGGAACACTGAAGCTTTCTTT	CSAHGTGNTEAFF
TRBD1	TRBV5-6	TRBJ1-1	few	TGTGCCAGCAGCGGGTGGGGACAGGGGAACACTGAAGCTTTCTTT	CASSGWGQGNTEAFF
-	TRBV5-1	TRBJ1-2	-	TGCGCCAGCAGCCCTGGACCGACTAGCTATGGCTACACCTTC	CASSPGPTSYGYTF
TRBD1	TRBV7-9	TRBJ2-3	many	TGTGCCAGCATCCCATATGGACAGGGAGACGATACGCAGTATTTT	CASIPYGQGDDTQYF
TRBD2	TRBV4-1	TRBJ2-5	-	TGCGCCAGCAGCCAGCCCGGGACTAGCGGGGAGACCCAGTACTTC	CASSQPGTSGETQYF
TRBD1	TRBV5-4	TRBJ1-1	many	TGTGCCAGCAGCGCCGGGACAGGGATATTAAGTGCTTTCTTT	CASSAGTGILSAFF
-	TRBV19	TRBJ2-6	-	TGTGCCAGCTCCCCCTCCTCCGGTTGGGCCAACGTCCTGACTTTC	CASSPSSGWANVLTF
-	TRBV5-4	TRBJ1-2	few	TGTGCCAGCAGCTTGGGGACAGAGAACTATGGCTACACCTTC	CASSLGTENYGYTF
TRBD1	TRBV10-3	TRBJ2-5	few	TGTGCCATCAGTGACCGACAGGGTGAAGAGACCCAGTACTTC	CAISDRQGEETQYF
-	TRBV4-1	TRBJ2-1	many	TGCGCCAGCAGCCAAGTGAACCTAGTCCATAACAATGAGCAGTTCTTC	CASSQVNLVHNNEQFF
-	TRBV11-2	TRBJ1-5	-	TGTGCCAGCAGCCGAACGGGGGGTAAGTTCCAGCCCCAGCATTTT	CASSRTGGKFQPQHF
TRBD1	TRBV6-5	TRBJ2-4	-	TGTGCCAGCACTGGGACAGGGGGAAACATTCAGTACTTC	CASTGTGGNIQYF
TRBD2	TRBV2	TRBJ2-5	few	TGTGCCAGCAGACCCGGCGGGACTAGTCGGGAGACCCAGTACTTC	CASRPGGTSRETQYF
TRBD2	TRBV5-1	TRBJ2-3	-	TGCGCCAGCAGCTTGGTAGGGACTAGCGGGGTGAATACGCAGTATTTT	CASSLVGTSGVNTQYF
-	TRBV5-5	TRBJ1-1	-	TGTGCCAGCAGCTTGGGGACTAACACTGAAGCTTTCTTT	CASSLGTNTEAFF
-	TRBV10-1	TRBJ2-3	-	TGCGCCAGCAGTGGACAGGGACTCACAGATACGCAGTATTTT	CASSGQGLTDTQYF
TRBD1	TRBV5-6	TRBJ2-3	many	TGTGCCAGCAGCCTCCAGGGGGCTACAGATACGCAGTATTTT	CASSLQGATDTQYF
-	TRBV5-1	TRBJ1-1	-	TGCGCCAGCAGGGACGGAGGGACGGACACTGAAGCTTTCTTT	CASRDGGTDTEAFF
-	TRBV5-4	TRBJ2-1	few	TGTGCCAGCAGCCCAGGGGGGACAGCCTCCTACAATGAGCAGTTCTTC	CASSPGGTASYNEQFF
TRBD1	TRBV5-6	TRBJ1-4	-	TGTGCCAGCAGCCGGACAGGGGCTCGGAATGAAAAACTGTTTTTT	CASSRTGARNEKLFF
-	TRBV28	TRBJ2-1	few	TGTGCCAGCACAGGGGATCATGCTGAGCAGTTCTTC	CASTGDHAEQFF
-	TRBV6-5	TRBJ2-1	-	TGTGCCAGCAGTCAAGAGGGCTACAATGAGCAGTTCTTC	CASSQEGYNEQFF
-	TRBV20-1	TRBJ1-4	-	TGCAGTGCTTTCTTTAATGAAAAACTGTTTTTT	CSAFFNEKLFF
-	TRBV7-2	TRBJ2-1	-	TGTGCCAGCAGCTCCGTGGGTGCGGGACTCTACAATGAGCAGTTCTTC	CASSSVGAGLYNEQFF
TRBD1	TRBV18	TRBJ1-1	-	TGTGCCAGCTCACAGGGACAGGGTGGAACTGAAGCTTTCTTT	CASSQGQGGTEAFF
-	TRBV29-1	TRBJ1-1	few	TGCAGCGTTACAGGATTCATGAACACTGAAGCTTTCTTT	CSVTGFMNTEAFF
-	TRBV5-1	TRBJ2-7	few	TGCGCCAGCAGCTTCGGACTACCTTCAACCTACGAGCAGTACTTC	CASSFGLPSTYEQYF
TRBD1	TRBV2	TRBJ1-2	few	TGTGCCAGCTCCGGGACAGTCTATGGCTACACCTTC	CASSGTVYGYTF
TRBD2	TRBV14	TRBJ2-3	many	TGTGCCAGCAGCCAAGATCGCGGGGGGCAGACAGATACGCAGTATTTT	CASSQDRGGQTDTQYF
TRBD1	TRBV19	TRBJ1-5	few	TGTGCCAGTAGGCGGACAGGGGGAGATCAGCCCCAGCATTTT	CASRRTGGDQPQHF
TRBD1	TRBV5-1	TRBJ2-5	-	TGCGCCAGCAGCGCGGGACAGGGGGTAGGAGAGACCCAGTACTTC	CASSAGQGVGETQYF
-	TRBV18	TRBJ2-3	-	TGTGCCAGCTCACCACTTCTACAGACCACAGATACGCAGTATTTT	CASSPLLQTTDTQYF
-	TRBV18	TRBJ1-5	-	TGTGCCAGCTCACCAAACCAGGGGACGGAGCCCCAGCATTTT	CASSPNQGTEPQHF
TRBD1	TRBV6-1	TRBJ2-5	few	TGTGCCAGCAGTGACGACAGGGGTCAGACCCAGTACTTC	CASSDDRGQTQYF
TRBD1	TRBV7-2	TRBJ2-3	-	TGTGCCAGCAGCTTAGCGCTTTTATCTCGGGACAGGGTTTTGGATACGCAGTATTTT	CASSLALLSRDRVLDTQYF
-	TRBV6-5	TRBJ1-2	-	TGTGCCAGCCGAATGACAGGTTCTTCTGGCTACACCTTC	CASRMTGSSGYTF
TRBD1	TRBV13	TRBJ2-3	-	TGTGCCAGCAGTTATACAGGGGTCAGCACAGATACGCAGTATTTT	CASSYTGVSTDTQYF
TRBD2	TRBV7-2	TRBJ2-1	few	TGTGCCAGCAGCTTAAGGCGGGGGGGCGTCTACAATGAGCAGTTCTTC	CASSLRRGGVYNEQFF
-	TRBV14	TRBJ2-5	once	TGTGCCAGCAGCCAAGACACAGGGCAAGAGACCCAGTACTTC	CASSQDTGQETQYF
-	TRBV7-2	TRBJ1-6	few	TGTGCCAGCAGCTTAAGGGCAGGGATGGTACATAATTCACCCCTCCACTTT	CASSLRAGMVHNSPLHF
-	TRBV6-1	TRBJ2-5	-	TGTGCCAGCAGCGTTAATGGCCAAGGGGTCCGAACCCAGTACTTC	CASSVNGQGVRTQYF
TRBD2	TRBV5-1	TRBJ2-1	few	TGCGCCAGCAGCGTGGGACTAGCGTTCTACAATGAGCAGTTCTTC	CASSVGLAFYNEQFF
TRBD1	TRBV5-4	TRBJ1-1	few	TGTGCCAGCAGCTACTTAACAGGGGAGGCTGAAGCTTTCTTT	CASSYLTGEAEAFF
TRBD1	TRBV18	TRBJ1-2	-	TGTGCCACCGGCCGGGACAGGGTGTATGGCTACACCTTC	CATGRDRVYGYTF
-	TRBV2	TRBJ2-2	-	TGTGCCAGCAGTGAAGCGCTCAGGAACATCGGGGAGCTGTTTTTT	CASSEALRNIGELFF
-	TRBV30	TRBJ2-6	few	TGTGCCTGGAGTGACCCGGCAGGTCCTTCTGGGGCCAACGTCCTGACTTTC	CAWSDPAGPSGANVLTF